The clone carrying this TCR beta chain was seen only a few times. Its specificity is not known. The CDR3 consists of 15 residues. V was trimmed by 4 bases and J by 4 bases, leaving 17 bases between them. Germline CDR1 and CDR2: SGHRS and YFSETQ. These data originate in a study of identical twins. General study results and limits: Cross-sectional statistics underpinned the conclusions; the same donors were not followed. Cord blood beta clonotypes that were abundant carried fewer insertions, and memory repertoires showed no such trend.

Template switching added a universal primer site; cDNA carried unique molecular identifiers. TCRdb called the 5' RACE reads again in MiXCR, with one record for every CDR3 protein. This sample has approximately 620,000 distinct CDR3 sequences, with 8.6% found just once. This same sample was also taken into another study, of yellow fever vaccine responses in identical twins.

The sequenced material came from PBMCs. V gene TRBV5-1 combines with J gene TRBJ2-5, with D uncertain. The TCR was taken from a woman aged 18-30 years in good health. The CDR3 DNA is TGCGCCAGCAGCCTGGACCCGCGAGTGGGAGAGACCCAGTACTTC. Protein: CASSLDPRVGETQYF.